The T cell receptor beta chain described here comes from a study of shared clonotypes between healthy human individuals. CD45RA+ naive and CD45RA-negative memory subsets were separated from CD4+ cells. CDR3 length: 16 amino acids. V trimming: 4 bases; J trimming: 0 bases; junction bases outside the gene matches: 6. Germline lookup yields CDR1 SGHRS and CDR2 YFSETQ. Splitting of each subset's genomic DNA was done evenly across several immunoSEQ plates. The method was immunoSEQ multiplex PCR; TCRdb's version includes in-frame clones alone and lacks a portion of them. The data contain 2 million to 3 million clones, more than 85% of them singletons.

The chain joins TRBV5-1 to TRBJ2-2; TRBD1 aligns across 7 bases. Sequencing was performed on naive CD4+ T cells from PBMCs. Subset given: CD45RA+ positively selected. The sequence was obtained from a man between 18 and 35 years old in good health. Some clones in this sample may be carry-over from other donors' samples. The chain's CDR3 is CASSPGQATNTGELFF. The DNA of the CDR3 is TGCGCCAGCAGCCCCGGACAGGCAACGAACACCGGGGAGCTGTTTTTT.